The 29 T cell receptor beta chains given below trace back to one sample, sequenced in a study of shared clonotypes between healthy human individuals. As defined, naive CD8 cells were CD45RO-negative and positively selected for CCR7, with terminally differentiated effector memory CD45RA+ cells excluded. Only in-frame clones appear in the TCRdb table, and some are missing; sequencing was by immunoSEQ multiplex PCR. The table lists around 1.9 million clones, 90% to 95% of them singletons. The material sequenced was naive CD8+ T cells from PBMCs. The origin of the receptors is a man aged 18 to 29 in good health. Some clones in this sample may be carry-over from other donors' samples.

This clone was detected a few times. The V and J genes are TRBV19 and TRBJ1-5; D gene unclear. V was shortened by 6 bases and J by 4 bases, with 10 bases between the two germline ends. CDR3 length: 13 amino acids. The V gene's germline CDR1 is LNHDA and CDR2 SQIVND (reference sequence). The DNA for the CDR3 is TGTGCCAGTAGCCTGACCCTTAATCAGCCCCAGCATTTT. Translated: CASSLTLNQPQHF.

The genes are TRBV7-8 and TRBJ2-7; 12 nucleotides agree with TRBD1. V shed 2 bases, J shed 6 bases, and the junction held 5 bases outside the gene matches. Per germline, CDR1 SGHVS and CDR2 FQNEAQ. The CDR3 runs 15 residues. The CDR3 is CASSLTGTGGGEQYF. The CDR3 nucleotides read TGTGCCAGCAGCTTAACCGGGACAGGGGGCGGCGAGCAGTACTTC.

This chain links TRBV5-1 with TRBJ1-2; 7 bases fit TRBD1. J lost 8 bases, V lost 2 bases, and 9 bases had no gene match. The CDR3 contains 14 residues. Germline CDR1 is SGHRS and CDR2 is YFSETQ. CDR3 protein: CASSFGTVSGGYTF. CDR3 sequence (DNA): TGCGCCAGCAGCTTTGGGACAGTATCAGGGGGCTACACCTTC.

The CDR3 loop is CASSFDRGLETQYF. The CDR3 coding sequence is TGTGCCAGCAGTTTTGACAGGGGGCTTGAGACCCAGTACTTC. The V call is TRBV28, the J call TRBJ2-5; 10 bases line up with TRBD1. The CDR3 length is 14 residues. The V gene end was trimmed by 3 bases and the J gene end by 5 bases; junction bases not matched to a gene: 3. Per the germline V gene, CDR1 is MDHEN and CDR2 is SYDVKM.

The V call is TRBV15, the J call TRBJ2-2; a possible D gene is TRBD1 (5 bases). Germline CDR1 is LNHNV and CDR2 is YYDKDF (reference sequence). The CDR3 extends over 14 amino acids. V was clipped by 5 bases and J by 5 bases, with 12 bases between them. CDR3 residues: CATSLSGLTGELFF. The CDR3 DNA reads TGTGCCACCAGCCTCTCAGGGCTTACCGGGGAGCTGTTTTTT.

This chain connects TRBV7-6 to TRBJ2-7; 7 nucleotides align to TRBD1. Unmatched junction bases numbered 5, after V lost 1 base and J lost 5 bases. Germline V CDR1 and CDR2: SGHVS, FNYEAQ. This CDR3 spans 14 amino acids. The CDR3 DNA sequence: TGTGCCAGCAGCTTAGTGAGACAGGGTAACGAGCAGTACTTC. This sequence encodes CASSLVRQGNEQYF.

This sequence joins TRBV27 and TRBJ2-7; 9 bases agree with TRBD2. Losses at the gene ends were 2 bases for V and 6 bases for J; bases not matched to a gene: 8. The CDR3 spans 15 residues. Per the germline V gene, CDR1 is MNHEY and CDR2 is SMNVEV (reference sequence). This CDR3 is CASSLSAGGAAEQYF. Here the CDR3 DNA reads TGTGCCAGCAGTTTAAGCGCGGGAGGGGCGGCCGAGCAGTACTTC.

The rearrangement joins TRBV7-9 to TRBJ2-3; the match to TRBD1 covers 9 bases. The length of the CDR3 is 14 residues. The V segment lost 5 bases and the J segment 3 bases; nucleotides outside the gene matches: 3. The germline V gene has CDR1 SEHNR and CDR2 FQNEAQ (reference sequence). The CDR3 reads CASSPGTGTDTQYF. The CDR3 nucleotides are TGTGCCAGCAGCCCCGGGACAGGGACAGATACGCAGTATTTT.

This clone has only a few counts. The chain is built from TRBV7-9 and TRBJ1-5, with D maybe TRBD1 (5 bases). There are 12 residues in the CDR3. Germline lookup yields CDR1 SEHNR and CDR2 FQNEAQ (reference sequence). V dropped 6 bases and J dropped 4 bases, with 7 bases sitting between them. The CDR3: CASRQENQPQHF. Here the CDR3 DNA reads TGTGCCAGCAGACAGGAGAATCAGCCCCAGCATTTT.

This clone was picked up one time. The same CDR3 arises from other DNA sequences in this sample as well. The V gene is TRBV27, the J gene TRBJ1-2; 7 positions match TRBD1. The CDR3 length is 13 residues. Trimming at V came to 2 bases and at J to 6 bases, leaving 3 bases not matched to a gene. The V gene's germline CDR1 is MNHEY and CDR2 SMNVEV (reference sequence). CDR3 amino acids: CASSLQGGNGYTF. As DNA, the CDR3 is TGTGCCAGCAGTTTACAAGGGGGCAATGGCTACACCTTC.

The chain combines TRBV7-9 with TRBJ2-5, with 11 nucleotides matching TRBD1. Germline-derived CDR1 and CDR2 are SEHNR and FQNEAQ (reference sequence). The CDR3 consists of 15 residues. Unmatched junction bases numbered 5, after V lost 3 bases and J lost 5 bases. The CDR3 DNA is TGTGCCAGCAGCTTGGGACAGGGGGACACGGAGACCCAGTACTTC. Encoded protein: CASSLGQGDTETQYF.

The V call is TRBV7-6, the J call TRBJ2-5; a possible D gene is TRBD2 (5 bases). Trimming took off 1 base at V and 4 bases at J, with 13 bases between the two ends. The CDR3 is 15 amino acids. Germline-derived CDR1 and CDR2 are SGHVS and FNYEAQ. CDR3 region: CASSLGGVMVETQYF. The CDR3 DNA reads as TGTGCCAGCAGCTTAGGGGGAGTGATGGTAGAGACCCAGTACTTC.

The CDR3 here is CASSLGRGYYEQYF. CDR3 coding DNA: TGTGCCAGCAGCTTGGGCAGAGGCTACTACGAGCAGTACTTC. The chain is built from TRBV5-5 and TRBJ2-7; D is undetermined. CDR1 is SGHKS, CDR2 YYEKEE, per germline (reference sequence). Trimming stripped 0 bases from V and 3 bases from J, with 10 bases between. The length of the CDR3 is 14 residues.

Turning to this clone: The same CDR3 arises from other DNA sequences in this sample as well. V and J are TRBV4-3 and TRBJ1-2; weak D call: TRBD1 (5 bases). The germline gives CDR1 LGHNA, CDR2 YSLEER. Deletions cut 0 bases from V and 5 bases from J, with 16 bases between. The CDR3 sequence is 16 residues long. CDR3 amino acids: CASSQDVQGVEYGYTF. CDR3 sequence (DNA): TGCGCCAGCAGCCAAGATGTTCAAGGGGTGGAATATGGCTACACCTTC.

V usage is TRBV19 and J usage is TRBJ2-5, with D possibly TRBD2 on 7 matching bases. The CDR3 is 14 residues long. Deletions cut 5 bases from V and 3 bases from J, with 13 bases between. Germline V gene lookup returns CDR1 LNHDA and CDR2 SQIVND (reference sequence). The CDR3, as DNA: TGTGCCAGTAGTCGGAGGGGGAGGGAAGAGACCCAGTACTTC. Its protein product is CASSRRGREETQYF.

This chain connects TRBV19 to TRBJ2-2; maybe TRBD1 (6 bases). Germline CDR1 reads LNHDA; CDR2 reads SQIVND (reference sequence). Trimming took 3 bases from V and 6 from J, leaving 14 bases between them. This CDR3 contains 15 residues. CDR3 in DNA: TGTGCCAGTAGTATGAACAGGGCGAATTCCGGGGAGCTGTTTTTT. Protein product: CASSMNRANSGELFF.

V is TRBV27 and J is TRBJ2-1; 7 bases are a match to TRBD2. The length of the CDR3 is 17 residues. Germline trimming cut 3 bases from V and 0 bases from J; bases unmatched to any gene: 8. Looked up from germline, CDR1 is MNHEY and CDR2 is SMNVEV (reference sequence). The CDR3 reads CASSFDSGPSSYNEQFF. In DNA, the CDR3 is TGTGCCAGCAGTTTCGATAGCGGGCCTAGCTCCTACAATGAGCAGTTCTTC.

This clone was detected once. This chain joins TRBV4-3 and TRBJ2-1; D is unclear. The germline V and J ends were trimmed by 0 bases and 6 bases, with 18 bases remaining between them. Germline CDR1 is LGHNA and CDR2 is YSLEER. This CDR3 is 17 amino acids long. In nucleotides, the CDR3 is TGCGCCAGCAGCCAAGATGACTTTGGTCCCAGCCCCAATGAGCAGTTCTTC. Its protein is CASSQDDFGPSPNEQFF.

Notes on this clone: Different DNA sequences within this sample yield the same CDR3. The chain couples TRBV19 to TRBJ2-7; TRBD1 matches at 8 bases. The V gene end was trimmed by 5 bases and the J gene end by 2 bases; junction bases not matched to a gene: 5. Germline lookup yields CDR1 LNHDA and CDR2 SQIVND (reference sequence). This CDR3 spans 14 amino acids. CDR3 nucleotide sequence: TGTGCCAGTAGTGCCGGGACAGGCACCTACGAGCAGTACTTC. Translation: CASSAGTGTYEQYF.

The V and J genes are TRBV19 and TRBJ2-1; D may be TRBD1 or TRBD2 (5 bases each). The CDR3 is 15 residues long. The V gene's germline CDR1 is LNHDA and CDR2 SQIVND (reference sequence). Trimming pared 10 bases from V and 0 bases from J, leaving 16 bases between. The CDR3 reads CATKWARGSYNEQFF. The CDR3 bases are TGTGCCACTAAATGGGCGAGGGGCTCCTACAATGAGCAGTTCTTC. The whole variable domain, remainder taken from reference TRBV19 and TRBJ2-1, is DGGITQSPKYLFRKEGQNVTLSCEQNLNHDAMYWYRQDPGQGLRLIYYSQIVNDFQKGDIAEGYSVSREKKESFPLTVTSAQKNPTAFYLCATKWARGSYNEQFFGPGTRLTVL.

This rearrangement joins TRBV29-1 to TRBJ1-1; TRBD1 aligns across 10 bases. V lost 5 bases and J lost 3; bases outside the gene matches: 12. Germline V gene data show CDR1 as SQVTM and CDR2 as ANQGSEA. The CDR3 sequence is 16 residues long. CDR3 residues: CSVQGRGQGSDTEAFF. DNA for the CDR3: TGCAGCGTTCAAGGTCGGGGACAGGGGTCGGACACTGAAGCTTTCTTT.

The chain recombines TRBV6-5 with TRBJ2-5; D might be TRBD1 or TRBD2, each matching 7 bases. CDR1 and CDR2 (germline): MNHEY, SVGAGI. V lost 2 bases and J 4 bases, leaving 14 bases between the germline ends. This CDR3 has 15 amino acids. The chain's CDR3 is CASSYHLRGGETQYF. The CDR3 nucleotides read TGTGCCAGCAGTTACCACCTCAGGGGGGGAGAGACCCAGTACTTC.

This clone came up a few times. The genes are TRBV7-9 and TRBJ1-1; 8 bases fit TRBD1. The V gene's germline CDR1 is SEHNR and CDR2 FQNEAQ (reference sequence). CDR3 length equals 15 residues. The trim removed 5 bases at V and 3 bases at J, leaving 8 bases unmatched. The CDR3 DNA sequence: TGTGCCAGCAGCCCCCGGACAGGGTTGGACACTGAAGCTTTCTTT. Protein: CASSPRTGLDTEAFF.

The chain recombines TRBV28 with TRBJ1-1; D is unclear. This CDR3 region has 13 residues. CDR1 MDHEN and CDR2 SYDVKM come from the germline V gene. Trimming removed 8 bases at V and 0 bases at J, with 10 bases between. In DNA, the CDR3 is TGTGCCAGCGGGGAGACGGTGAACACTGAAGCTTTCTTT. This gives the protein CASGETVNTEAFF.

The J gene is TRBJ1-1, the V gene TRBV7-3; D gene ambiguous. Germline values: CDR1 SGHTA, CDR2 FQGTGA. CDR3 length: 16 residues. With 2 bases removed from V and 0 bases from J, the gap between germline ends came to 13 bases. The CDR3 DNA reads as TGTGCCAGCAGCTTAGAGGTTGCGGCAGTGAACACTGAAGCTTTCTTT. It encodes CASSLEVAAVNTEAFF.

The chain links TRBV6-5 to TRBJ2-5, with TRBD1 as a possible D gene (5 bases). The J call may not be correct, given that the DNA end is closer to TRBJ2-7. The CDR3 length is 11 residues. CDR1 is MNHEY, CDR2 SVGAGI, per germline. CDR3 sequence (DNA): TGTGCCAGCGGAGCAGGGCACGAGCAGTACTTC. Protein product: CASGAGHEQYF.

The V and J genes are TRBV27 and TRBJ2-5, with a tentative D call TRBD1 (6 bases). Germline V gives CDR1 MNHEY, CDR2 SMNVEV (reference sequence). This CDR3 has 16 residues. Between the trimmed V and J ends, which lost 3 bases and 1 base, there was a span of 15 bases. Written as DNA, the CDR3 is TGTGCCAGCAGTTTCTTACCCTGGACAGCCCAAGAGACCCAGTACTTC. Its translation: CASSFLPWTAQETQYF.

V gene TRBV13 combines with J gene TRBJ1-4; D gene unclear. Trimming removed 6 bases at V and 4 bases at J, with 15 bases between. There are 15 residues in the CDR3. In germline, CDR1 is PRHDT, CDR2 FYEKMQ (reference sequence). CDR3 loop: CASRGMDGGNEKLFF. DNA for the CDR3: TGTGCCAGCAGAGGGATGGACGGAGGTAATGAAAAACTGTTTTTT.

The genes are TRBV7-9 and TRBJ2-6, with D perhaps TRBD1 (5 bases). CDR1 and CDR2 from the germline V gene are SEHNR and FQNEAQ (reference sequence). CDR3 length: 15 amino acids. The ends were cut back, 8 bases at V and 2 bases at J, with 13 bases in the middle. The CDR3 reads CASPQANPGANVLTF. The CDR3 DNA reads as TGTGCCAGCCCACAGGCTAACCCTGGGGCCAACGTCCTGACTTTC.